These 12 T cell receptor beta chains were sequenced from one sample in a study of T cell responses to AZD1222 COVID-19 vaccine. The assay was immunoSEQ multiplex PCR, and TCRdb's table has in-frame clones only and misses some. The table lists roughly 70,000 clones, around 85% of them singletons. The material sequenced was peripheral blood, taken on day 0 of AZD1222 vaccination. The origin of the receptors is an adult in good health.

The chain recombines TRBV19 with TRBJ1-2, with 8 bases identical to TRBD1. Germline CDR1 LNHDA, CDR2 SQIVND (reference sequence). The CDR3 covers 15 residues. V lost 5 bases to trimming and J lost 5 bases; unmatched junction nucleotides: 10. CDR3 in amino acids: CASSLRQGRGYGYTF. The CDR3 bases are TGTGCCAGTAGTCTTCGACAGGGGAGGGGATATGGCTACACCTTC. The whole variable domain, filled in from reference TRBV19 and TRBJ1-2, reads DGGITQSPKYLFRKEGQNVTLSCEQNLNHDAMYWYRQDPGQGLRLIYYSQIVNDFQKGDIAEGYSVSREKKESFPLTVTSAQKNPTAFYLCASSLRQGRGYGYTFGSGTRLTVV.

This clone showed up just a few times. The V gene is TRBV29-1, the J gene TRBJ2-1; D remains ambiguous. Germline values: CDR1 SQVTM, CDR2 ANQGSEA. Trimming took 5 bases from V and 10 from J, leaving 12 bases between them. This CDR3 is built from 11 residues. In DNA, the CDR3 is TGCAGCGTTATTAGAGTTCAGGAGCAGTTCTTC. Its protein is CSVIRVQEQFF.

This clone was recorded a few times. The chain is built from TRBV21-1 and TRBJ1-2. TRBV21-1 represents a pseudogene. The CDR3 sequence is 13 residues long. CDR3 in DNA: TGTGCCAGCAGCAAAGGAGACAACTATGGCTACACCTTC. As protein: CASSKGDNYGYTF.

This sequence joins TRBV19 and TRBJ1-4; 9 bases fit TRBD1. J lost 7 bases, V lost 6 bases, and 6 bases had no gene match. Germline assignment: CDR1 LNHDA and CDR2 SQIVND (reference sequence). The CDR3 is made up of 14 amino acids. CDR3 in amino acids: CASRDRGRSEKLFF. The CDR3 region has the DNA TGTGCCAGTAGGGACAGGGGAAGAAGTGAAAAACTGTTTTTT.

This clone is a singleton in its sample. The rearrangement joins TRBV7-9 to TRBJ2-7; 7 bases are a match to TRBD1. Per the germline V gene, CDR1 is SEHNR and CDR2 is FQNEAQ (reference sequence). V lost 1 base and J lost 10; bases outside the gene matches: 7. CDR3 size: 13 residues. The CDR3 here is CASSLVGQDLQYF. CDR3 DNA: TGTGCCAGCAGCTTAGTCGGACAGGACTTACAGTACTTC.

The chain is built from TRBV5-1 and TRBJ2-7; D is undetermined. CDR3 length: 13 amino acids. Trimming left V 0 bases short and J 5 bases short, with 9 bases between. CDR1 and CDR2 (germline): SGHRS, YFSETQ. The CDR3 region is CASSLAFPNEQYF. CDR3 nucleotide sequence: TGCGCCAGCAGCTTGGCCTTCCCTAACGAGCAGTACTTC.

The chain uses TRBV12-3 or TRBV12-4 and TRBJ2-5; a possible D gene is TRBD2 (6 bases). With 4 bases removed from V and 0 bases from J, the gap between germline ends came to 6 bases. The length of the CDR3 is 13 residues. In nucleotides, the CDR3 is TGTGCCAGCAGTTGGAGGGACCAAGAGACCCAGTACTTC. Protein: CASSWRDQETQYF.

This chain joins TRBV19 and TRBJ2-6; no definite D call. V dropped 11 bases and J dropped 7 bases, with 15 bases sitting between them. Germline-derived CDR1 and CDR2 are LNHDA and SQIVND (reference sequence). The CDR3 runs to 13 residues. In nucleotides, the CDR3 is TGTGCCGCCCGGACCGGGTCTGCCAACGTCCTGACTTTC. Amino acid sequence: CAARTGSANVLTF.

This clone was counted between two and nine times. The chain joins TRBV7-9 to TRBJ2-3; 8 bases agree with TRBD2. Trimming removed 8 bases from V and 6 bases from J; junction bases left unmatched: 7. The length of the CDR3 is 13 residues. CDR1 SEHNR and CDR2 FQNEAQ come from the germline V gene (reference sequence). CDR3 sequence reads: CASAGGYGDTQYF. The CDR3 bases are TGTGCCAGCGCGGGGGGCTATGGGGATACGCAGTATTTT.

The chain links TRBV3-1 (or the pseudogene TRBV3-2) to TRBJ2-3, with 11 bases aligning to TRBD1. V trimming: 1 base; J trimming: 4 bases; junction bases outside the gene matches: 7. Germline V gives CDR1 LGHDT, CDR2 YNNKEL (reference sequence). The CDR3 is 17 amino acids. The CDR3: CASSQGGRDRGADTQYF. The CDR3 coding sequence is TGTGCCAGCAGCCAAGGAGGAAGGGACAGGGGGGCAGATACGCAGTATTTT.

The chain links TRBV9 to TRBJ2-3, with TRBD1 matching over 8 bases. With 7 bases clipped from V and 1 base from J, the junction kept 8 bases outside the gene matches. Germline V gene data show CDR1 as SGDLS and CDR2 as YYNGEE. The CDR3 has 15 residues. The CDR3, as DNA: TGTGCCAGCGGGGGTGGACAGGGCCGCACAGATACGCAGTATTTT. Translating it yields CASGGGQGRTDTQYF.

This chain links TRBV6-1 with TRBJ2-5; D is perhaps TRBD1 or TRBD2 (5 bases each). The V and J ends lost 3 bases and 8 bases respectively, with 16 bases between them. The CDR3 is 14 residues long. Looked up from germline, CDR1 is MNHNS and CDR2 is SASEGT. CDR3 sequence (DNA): TGTGCCAGCAGTGACGGGACCGCGTTTCGAACCCAGTACTTC. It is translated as CASSDGTAFRTQYF.